This T cell receptor beta chain was obtained from a study of Ad26.COV2.S vaccination and SARS-CoV-2 variants. Treatment indicated: around 19 received Ad26.COV2.S at low or high dose, single or two shots; 5 received placebo; per-sample allocation not given. The samples date from day 63 after the first vaccine or placebo injection. Wuhan-strain SARS-CoV-2 spike was expressed by the Ad26 vector that made up the vaccine. About this clone itself: Its antigen is unknown.

CDR3 size: 14 residues. V was pared by 4 bases and J by 2 bases, with 12 bases between. Germline CDR1 and CDR2: MGHDK and SYGVNS. Sequenced by immunoSEQ multiplex PCR; TCRdb stores in-frame clones only, minus some. The sample holds 300,000 to 500,000 clones, 80% to 90% seen once. Study-wide results and caveats: Vaccine and placebo recipients had comparable breadth of non-spike TCRs. Higher spike-specific TCR breadth was found in vaccine recipients than in placebo recipients. Total T cell responses were possibly underestimated by TCR breadth and depth analyses.

This rearrangement joins TRBV25-1 to TRBJ2-7, with a tentative D call TRBD1 (5 bases). The origin of this receptor is a person between 18 and 59 years old who received the Ad26.COV2.S COVID-19 vaccine or a placebo. The specimen was peripheral blood, collected in a trial of Ad26.COV2.S vaccine versus placebo. The chain's CDR3 is CASSGPQGTYEQYF. The CDR3 DNA is TGTGCCAGCAGTGGTCCGCAGGGTACCTACGAGCAGTACTTC.